This is a list of T cell receptor beta chains from one sample in a study of blood T cell repertoires in COVID-19. The assay was immunoSEQ multiplex PCR, and TCRdb's table has in-frame clones only and misses some. The sample has about 110,000 clones, about 80% seen once; the top ten hold 3.8%. The sample consisted of peripheral blood. The receptors stem from a woman aged 80 or over with acute or convalescent COVID-19. CDR3s include the opening cysteine and the closing phenylalanine or tryptophan. The order of the fields is clone size, D gene, J gene, V gene, CDR3 protein, CDR3 DNA. D genes are given only for firm matches. Clone size appears in some rows only: once, few, many, or a class for an expanded clone.

>.|TRBD1|TRBJ1-1|TRBV19
CASRYPGQAGGAFF
TGTGCCAGTAGGTACCCGGGACAGGCCGGGGGAGCTTTCTTT
>.|.|TRBJ2-7|TRBV6-2/TRBV6-3
CASSYGSSSKYEQYF
TGTGCCAGCAGTTACGGGTCTAGCTCAAAATACGAGCAGTACTTC
>.|.|TRBJ1-1|TRBV2
CASSESPLRGTEAFF
TGTGCCAGCAGTGAATCCCCTTTACGGGGGACTGAAGCTTTCTTT
>.|TRBD2|TRBJ2-3|TRBV29-1
CSVDSGSADTQYF
TGCAGCGTTGACAGCGGGAGCGCAGATACGCAGTATTTT
>.|.|TRBJ1-1|TRBV29-1
CSVRGQTNTEAFF
TGCAGCGTTAGGGGACAAACGAACACTGAAGCTTTCTTT
>.|.|TRBJ1-1|TRBV9
CASSVVETGNTEAFF
TGTGCCAGCAGCGTAGTTGAGACAGGGAACACTGAAGCTTTCTTT
>.|.|TRBJ2-1|TRBV7-2
CASRIRQSSYNEQFF
TGTGCCAGCAGGATCAGACAGAGCTCCTACAATGAGCAGTTCTTC
>.|TRBD2|TRBJ2-5|TRBV6-6
CASSLLAGAQETQYF
TGTGCCAGCAGTTTACTAGCGGGGGCGCAAGAGACCCAGTACTTC
>.|TRBD1|TRBJ2-1|TRBV5-1
CASSVDRGPGSEQFF
TGCGCCAGCAGCGTGGACAGGGGGCCCGGAAGTGAGCAGTTCTTC
>.|TRBD1|TRBJ1-2|TRBV6-2/TRBV6-3
CASSSRGTVILGYTF
TGTGCCAGCAGTTCCCGAGGGACAGTGATCCTTGGCTACACCTTC
>.|.|TRBJ2-1|TRBV5-1
CASSSSGQRTHNEQFF
TGCGCCAGCAGCTCCTCCGGGCAGCGGACCCACAATGAGCAGTTCTTC
>.|.|TRBJ1-2|TRBV4-1
CASSQVGGAYGYTF
TGCGCCAGCAGCCAAGTGGGAGGGGCCTATGGCTACACCTTC
>.|.|TRBJ1-3|TRBV19
CASHRHFGNTIYF
TGTGCCAGCCACAGACACTTTGGAAACACCATATATTTT
>.|TRBD2|TRBJ2-7|TRBV3-1/TRBV3-2
CASSPSGTSGTYEQYF
TGTGCCAGCAGCCCATCCGGGACTAGCGGAACCTACGAGCAGTACTTC
>.|TRBD1|TRBJ2-7|TRBV2
CASLPGQGVGEQYF
TGTGCCAGCCTCCCGGGACAGGGGGTGGGGGAGCAGTACTTC
>.|TRBD1|TRBJ1-3|TRBV9
CASSAGTGGTGNTIYF
TGTGCCAGCAGCGCGGGGACAGGGGGAACTGGAAACACCATATATTTT
>.|.|TRBJ2-1|TRBV5-4
CASSLGGLSSYNEQFF
TGTGCCAGCAGCTTGGGGGGCCTTAGCTCCTACAATGAGCAGTTCTTC
>.|.|TRBJ2-7|TRBV7-2
CASSSGVPYEQYF
TGTGCCAGCAGCTCGGGGGTTCCCTACGAGCAGTACTTC
>.|TRBD2|TRBJ2-2|TRBV24-1
CATSDPGLAGVGELFF
TGTGCCACCAGTGATCCGGGACTAGCGGGAGTCGGGGAGCTGTTTTTT
>.|.|TRBJ2-3|TRBV5-1
CASSLRTDSTDTQYF
TGCGCCAGCAGCTTGCGGACAGATAGCACAGATACGCAGTATTTT
>.|.|TRBJ2-7|TRBV7-9
CASSISLGEQYF
TGTGCCAGCAGCATCTCTCTAGGTGAGCAGTACTTC
>.|TRBD1|TRBJ2-5|TRBV5-1
CASSLQGANQETQYF
TGCGCCAGCAGCTTGCAGGGGGCAAATCAAGAGACCCAGTACTTC
>few|.|TRBJ2-5|TRBV5-1
CASSSDSWQETQYF
TGCGCCAGCAGCTCGGACAGTTGGCAAGAGACCCAGTACTTC
>.|TRBD1|TRBJ1-1|TRBV19
CASSPGRGQGRMTTEAFF
TGTGCCAGTTCCCCCGGGAGAGGACAGGGGAGAATGACCACTGAAGCTTTCTTT
>.|.|TRBJ1-3|TRBV2
CASSDGPPRTGNTIYF
TGTGCCAGCAGTGACGGTCCCCCACGAACTGGAAACACCATATATTTT
>.|.|TRBJ2-7|TRBV7-2
CASSFSVSYEQYF
TGTGCCAGCAGCTTCTCGGTATCGTACGAGCAGTACTTC
>.|.|TRBJ2-3|TRBV4-2
CASSQDGVASDTQYF
TGTGCCAGCAGCCAAGATGGAGTAGCGTCAGATACGCAGTATTTT
>few|.|TRBJ2-7|TRBV6-2/TRBV6-3
CASSRVGNSYEQYF
TGTGCCAGCAGTCGGGTTGGCAACTCCTACGAGCAGTACTTC
>.|.|TRBJ2-4|TRBV19
CASSARRAGNIQYF
TGTGCCAGTAGTGCCCGGAGGGCCGGAAACATTCAGTACTTC
>.|.|TRBJ1-5|TRBV7-9
CASSLVAGELDQPQHF
TGTGCCAGCAGCTTAGTCGCTGGGGAGCTCGATCAGCCCCAGCATTTT